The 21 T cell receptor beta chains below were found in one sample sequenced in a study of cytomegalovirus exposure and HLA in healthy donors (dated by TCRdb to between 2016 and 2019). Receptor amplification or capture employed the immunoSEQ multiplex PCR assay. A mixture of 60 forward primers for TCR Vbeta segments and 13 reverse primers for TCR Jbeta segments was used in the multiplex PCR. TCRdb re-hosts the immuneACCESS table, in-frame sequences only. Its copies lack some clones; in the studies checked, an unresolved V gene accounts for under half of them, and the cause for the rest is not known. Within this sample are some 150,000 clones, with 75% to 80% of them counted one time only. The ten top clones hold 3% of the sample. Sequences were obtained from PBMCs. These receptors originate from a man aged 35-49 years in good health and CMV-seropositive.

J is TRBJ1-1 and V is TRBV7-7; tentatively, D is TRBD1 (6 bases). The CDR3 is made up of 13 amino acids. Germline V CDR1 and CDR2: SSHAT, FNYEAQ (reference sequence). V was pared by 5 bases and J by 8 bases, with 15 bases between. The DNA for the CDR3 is TGTGCCAGCAGCACCCAACACGGACAGGAAGCTTTCTTT. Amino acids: CASSTQHGQEAFF.

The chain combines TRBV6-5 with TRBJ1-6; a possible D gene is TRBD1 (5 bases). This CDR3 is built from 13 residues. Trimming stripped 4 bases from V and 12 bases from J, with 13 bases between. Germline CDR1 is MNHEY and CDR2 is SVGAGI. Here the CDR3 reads CASSSIDSQPLHF. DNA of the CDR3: TGTGCCAGCAGTTCCATCGACAGCCAACCCCTCCACTTT.

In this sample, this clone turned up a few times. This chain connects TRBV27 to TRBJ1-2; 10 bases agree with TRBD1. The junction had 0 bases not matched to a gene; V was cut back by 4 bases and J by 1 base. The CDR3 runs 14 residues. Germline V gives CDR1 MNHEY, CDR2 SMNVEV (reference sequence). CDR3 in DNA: TGTGCCAGCAGTTGGGACAGGGGTAACTATGGCTACACCTTC. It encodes CASSWDRGNYGYTF.

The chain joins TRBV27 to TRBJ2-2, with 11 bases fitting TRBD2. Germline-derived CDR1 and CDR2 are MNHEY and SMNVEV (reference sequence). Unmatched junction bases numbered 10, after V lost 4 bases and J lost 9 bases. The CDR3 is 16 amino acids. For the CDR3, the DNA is TGTGCCAGCAGTTCCCGTTTAACTAGCGGGAGCAGGGAGCTGTTTTTT. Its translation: CASSSRLTSGSRELFF.

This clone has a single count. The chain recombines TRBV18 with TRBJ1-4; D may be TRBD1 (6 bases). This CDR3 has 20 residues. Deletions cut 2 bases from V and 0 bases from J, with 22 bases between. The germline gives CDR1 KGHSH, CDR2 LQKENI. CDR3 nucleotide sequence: TGTGCCAGCTCACCAAGGGTGGTAGGGACAACTTCAGCAACTAATGAAAAACTGTTTTTT. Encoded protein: CASSPRVVGTTSATNEKLFF.

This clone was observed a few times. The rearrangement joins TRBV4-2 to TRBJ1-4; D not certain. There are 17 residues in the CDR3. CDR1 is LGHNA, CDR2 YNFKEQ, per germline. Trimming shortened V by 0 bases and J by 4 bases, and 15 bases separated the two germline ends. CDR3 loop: CASSQDLASLNNEKLFF. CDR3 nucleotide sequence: TGTGCCAGCAGCCAAGATTTAGCCAGCCTGAATAATGAAAAACTGTTTTTT.

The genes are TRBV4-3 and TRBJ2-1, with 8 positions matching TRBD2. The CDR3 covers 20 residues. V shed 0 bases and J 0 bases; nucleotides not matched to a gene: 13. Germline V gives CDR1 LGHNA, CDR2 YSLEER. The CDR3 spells CASSQDLFREGLSSYNEQFF. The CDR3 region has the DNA TGCGCCAGCAGCCAAGATCTTTTCCGGGAGGGCCTGAGCTCCTACAATGAGCAGTTCTTC.

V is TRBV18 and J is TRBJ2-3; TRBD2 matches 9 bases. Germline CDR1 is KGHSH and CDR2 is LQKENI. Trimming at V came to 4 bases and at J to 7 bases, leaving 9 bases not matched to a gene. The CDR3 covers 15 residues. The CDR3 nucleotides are TGTGCCAGCTCACGGGTAGCGGGAGAGCGGAATACGCAGTATTTT. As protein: CASSRVAGERNTQYF.

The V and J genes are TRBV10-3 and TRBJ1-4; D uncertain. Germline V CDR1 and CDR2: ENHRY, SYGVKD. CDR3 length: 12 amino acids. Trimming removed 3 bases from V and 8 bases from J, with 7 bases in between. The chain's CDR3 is CAISDRAEKLFF. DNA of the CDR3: TGTGCCATCAGTGATCGAGCAGAAAAACTGTTTTTT.

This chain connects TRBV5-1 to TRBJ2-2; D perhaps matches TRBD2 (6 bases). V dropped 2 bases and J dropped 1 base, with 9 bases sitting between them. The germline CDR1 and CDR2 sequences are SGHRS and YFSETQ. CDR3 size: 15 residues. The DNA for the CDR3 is TGCGCCAGCAGCTTAAATAGCGGGAACACCGGGGAGCTGTTTTTT. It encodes CASSLNSGNTGELFF.

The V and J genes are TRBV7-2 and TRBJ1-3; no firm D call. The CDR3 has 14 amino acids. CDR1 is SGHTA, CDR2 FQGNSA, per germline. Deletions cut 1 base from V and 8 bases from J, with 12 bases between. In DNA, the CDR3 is TGTGCCAGCAGCTTAGGACTGTTCTCGGACACCATATATTTT. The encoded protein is CASSLGLFSDTIYF.

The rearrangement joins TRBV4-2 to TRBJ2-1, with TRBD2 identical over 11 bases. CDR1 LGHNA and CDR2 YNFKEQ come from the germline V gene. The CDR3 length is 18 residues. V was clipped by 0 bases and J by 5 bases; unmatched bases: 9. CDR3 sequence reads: CASSQDGFGTSGNNEQFF. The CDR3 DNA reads TGTGCCAGCAGCCAAGATGGGTTCGGGACTAGCGGCAACAATGAGCAGTTCTTC.

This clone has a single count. The CDR3 region has the DNA TGTGCCAGCAGTGTAGGAACAGGGGCAAATCAGCCCCAGCATTTT. Its protein product is CASSVGTGANQPQHF. This chain joins TRBV6-1 and TRBJ1-5, with 7 bases identical to TRBD1. Germline V gives CDR1 MNHNS, CDR2 SASEGT. The ends lost 4 bases at V and 4 bases at J; junction bases unmatched: 7. The CDR3 length is 15 residues.

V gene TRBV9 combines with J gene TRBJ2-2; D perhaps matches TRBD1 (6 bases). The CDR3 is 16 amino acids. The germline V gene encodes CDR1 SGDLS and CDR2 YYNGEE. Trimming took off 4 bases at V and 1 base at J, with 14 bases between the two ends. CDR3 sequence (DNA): TGTGCCAGCAGCTTTCGTCCACAGGGGAACACCGGGGAGCTGTTTTTT. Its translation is CASSFRPQGNTGELFF.

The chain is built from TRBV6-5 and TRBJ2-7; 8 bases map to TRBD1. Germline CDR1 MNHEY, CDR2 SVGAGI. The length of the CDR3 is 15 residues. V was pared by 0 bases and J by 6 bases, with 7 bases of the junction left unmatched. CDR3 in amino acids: CASSYSLQGATEQYF. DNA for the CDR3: TGTGCCAGCAGTTACTCGTTGCAGGGGGCGACCGAGCAGTACTTC.

The CDR3 reads CASSREFASGTSTGELFF. CDR3 nucleotide sequence: TGTGCCAGCAGTCGCGAATTTGCTAGCGGGACAAGCACCGGGGAGCTGTTTTTT. V and J are TRBV5-4 and TRBJ2-2; 9 positions match TRBD2. J was trimmed by 4 bases and V by 5 bases; bases with no gene match: 15. CDR3 size: 18 residues. Germline V gene lookup returns CDR1 SGHNT and CDR2 YYREEE (reference sequence).

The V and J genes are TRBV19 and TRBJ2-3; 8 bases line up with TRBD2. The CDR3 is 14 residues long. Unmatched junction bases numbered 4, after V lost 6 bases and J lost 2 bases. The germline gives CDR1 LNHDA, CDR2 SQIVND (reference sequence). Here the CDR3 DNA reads TGTGCCAGTAGAAAGACTAGCGCCACAGATACGCAGTATTTT. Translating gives CASRKTSATDTQYF. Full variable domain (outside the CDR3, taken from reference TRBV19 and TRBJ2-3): DGGITQSPKYLFRKEGQNVTLSCEQNLNHDAMYWYRQDPGQGLRLIYYSQIVNDFQKGDIAEGYSVSREKKESFPLTVTSAQKNPTAFYLCASRKTSATDTQYFGPGTRLTVL.

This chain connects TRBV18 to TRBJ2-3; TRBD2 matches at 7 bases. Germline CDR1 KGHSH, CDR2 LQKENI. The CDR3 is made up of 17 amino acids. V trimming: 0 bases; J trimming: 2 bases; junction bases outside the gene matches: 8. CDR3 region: CASSPPTGREHTDTQYF. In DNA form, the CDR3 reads TGTGCCAGCTCACCACCCACGGGGCGGGAGCACACAGATACGCAGTATTTT.

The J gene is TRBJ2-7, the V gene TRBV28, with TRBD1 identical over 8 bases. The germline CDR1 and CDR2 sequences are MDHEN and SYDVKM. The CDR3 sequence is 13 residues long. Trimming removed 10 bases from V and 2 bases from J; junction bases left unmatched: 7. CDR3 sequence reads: CATVSGGTYEQYF. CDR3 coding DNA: TGTGCCACCGTCTCAGGGGGCACCTACGAGCAGTACTTC.

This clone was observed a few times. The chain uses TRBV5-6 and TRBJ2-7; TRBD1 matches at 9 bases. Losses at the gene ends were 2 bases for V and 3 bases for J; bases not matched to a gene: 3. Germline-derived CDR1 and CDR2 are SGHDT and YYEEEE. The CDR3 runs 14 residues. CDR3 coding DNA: TGTGCCAGCAGCTTACTGGACAGGGGCTACGAGCAGTACTTC. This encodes CASSLLDRGYEQYF.

The CDR3 nucleotides read TGTGCCAGCAGTTACTTTCCCGGTCGAGGCACAGATACGCAGTATTTT. This codes for CASSYFPGRGTDTQYF. The chain links TRBV6-5 to TRBJ2-3; D unresolved. The germline V gene has CDR1 MNHEY and CDR2 SVGAGI. The CDR3 sequence is 16 residues long. V was shortened by 1 base and J by 1 base, with 12 bases between the two germline ends.